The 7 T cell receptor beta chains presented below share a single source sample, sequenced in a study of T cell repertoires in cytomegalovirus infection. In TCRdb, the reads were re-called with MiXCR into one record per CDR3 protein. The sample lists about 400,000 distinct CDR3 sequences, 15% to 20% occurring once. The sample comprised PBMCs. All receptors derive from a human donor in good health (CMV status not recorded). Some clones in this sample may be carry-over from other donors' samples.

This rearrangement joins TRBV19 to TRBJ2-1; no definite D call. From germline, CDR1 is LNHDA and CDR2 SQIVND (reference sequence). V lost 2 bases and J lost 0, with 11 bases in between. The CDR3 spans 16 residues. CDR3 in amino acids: CASSILPESSYNEQFF. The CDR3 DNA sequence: TGTGCCAGTAGTATACTACCCGAAAGCTCCTACAATGAGCAGTTCTTC.

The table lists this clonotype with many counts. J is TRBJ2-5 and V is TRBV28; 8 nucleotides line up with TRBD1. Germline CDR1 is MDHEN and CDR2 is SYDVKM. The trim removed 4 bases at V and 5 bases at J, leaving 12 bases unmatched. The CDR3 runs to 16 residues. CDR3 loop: CASSSYQGARDETQYF. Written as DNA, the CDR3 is TGTGCCAGCAGTTCGTACCAGGGGGCAAGGGACGAGACCCAGTACTTC. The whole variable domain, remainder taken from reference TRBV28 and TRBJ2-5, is DVKVTQSSRYLVKRTGEKVFLECVQDMDHENMFWYRQDPGLGLRLIYFSYDVKMKEKGDIPEGYSVSREKKERFSLILESASTNQTSMYLCASSSYQGARDETQYFGPGTRLLVL.

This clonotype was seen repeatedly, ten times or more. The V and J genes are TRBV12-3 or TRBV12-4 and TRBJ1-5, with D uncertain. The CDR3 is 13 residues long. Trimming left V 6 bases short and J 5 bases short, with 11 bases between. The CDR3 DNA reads TGTGCCAGCAGCAACCGCGGAGATCAGCCCCAGCATTTT. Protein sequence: CASSNRGDQPQHF.

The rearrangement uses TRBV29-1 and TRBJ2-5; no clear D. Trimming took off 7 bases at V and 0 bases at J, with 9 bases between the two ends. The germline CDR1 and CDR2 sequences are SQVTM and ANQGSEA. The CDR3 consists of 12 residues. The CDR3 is CSGSADQETQYF. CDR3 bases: TGCAGCGGCTCAGCAGACCAAGAGACCCAGTACTTC.

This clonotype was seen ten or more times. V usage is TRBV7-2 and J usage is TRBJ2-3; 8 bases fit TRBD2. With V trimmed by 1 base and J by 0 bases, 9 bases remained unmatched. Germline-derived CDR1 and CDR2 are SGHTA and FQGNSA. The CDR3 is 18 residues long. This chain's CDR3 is CASSLVVASGLSTDTQYF. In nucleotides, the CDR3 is TGTGCCAGCAGCTTAGTTGTGGCTAGCGGGCTTAGCACAGATACGCAGTATTTT.

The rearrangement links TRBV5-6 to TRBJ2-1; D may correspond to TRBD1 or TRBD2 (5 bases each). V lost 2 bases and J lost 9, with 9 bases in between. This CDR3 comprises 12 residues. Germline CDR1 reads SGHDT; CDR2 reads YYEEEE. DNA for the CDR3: TGTGCCAGCAGCTTTGGGGGAAGTGAGCAGTTCTTC. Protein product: CASSFGGSEQFF.

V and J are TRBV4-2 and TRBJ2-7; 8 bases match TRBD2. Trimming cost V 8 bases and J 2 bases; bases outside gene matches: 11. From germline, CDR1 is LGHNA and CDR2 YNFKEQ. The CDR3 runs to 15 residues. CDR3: CASGPLGSGAYEQYF. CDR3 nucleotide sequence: TGTGCCAGCGGCCCCCTGGGTAGCGGGGCCTACGAGCAGTACTTC.